The entry below gives a single TCR beta chain sequence along with its context. What it binds is not known. The data were obtained in a study of T cells in narcolepsy. Across the whole study: Enrolled donors included narcolepsy type 1 or type 2 patients and healthy controls. Overall study findings and caveats: Reportedly, autoreactive clonotypes were serially detected in patients' blood but not controls'.

TCRdb keeps only in-frame clones here, not all; method: immunoSEQ multiplex PCR. The table has 25,000 or so clones, approximately 85% seen once. The sequence was obtained from a human donor in good health. The material sequenced was memory (CD45RA-) CD4+ T cells from blood.

CDR3: CASSRQGLNTGELFF. DNA of the CDR3: TGTGCCAGCAGCCGACAGGGGTTGAACACCGGGGAGCTGTTTTTT. The chain couples TRBV7-8 to TRBJ2-2; TRBD1 matches at 8 bases. Per the germline V gene, CDR1 is SGHVS and CDR2 is FQNEAQ. This CDR3 has 15 residues. V shed 5 bases and J 1 base; nucleotides not matched to a gene: 3.